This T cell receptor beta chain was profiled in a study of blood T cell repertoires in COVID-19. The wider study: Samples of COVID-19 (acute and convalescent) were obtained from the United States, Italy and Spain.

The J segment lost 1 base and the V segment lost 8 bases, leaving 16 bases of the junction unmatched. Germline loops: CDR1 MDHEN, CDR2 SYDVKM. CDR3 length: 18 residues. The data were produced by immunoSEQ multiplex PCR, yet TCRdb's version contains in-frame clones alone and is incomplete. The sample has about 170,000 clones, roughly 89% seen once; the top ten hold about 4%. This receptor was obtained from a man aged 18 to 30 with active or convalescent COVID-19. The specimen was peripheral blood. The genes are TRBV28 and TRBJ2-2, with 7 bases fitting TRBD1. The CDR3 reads CASLHKRRDRENTGELFF. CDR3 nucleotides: TGTGCCAGCCTACACAAGCGAAGGGACAGAGAGAACACCGGGGAGCTGTTTTTT.